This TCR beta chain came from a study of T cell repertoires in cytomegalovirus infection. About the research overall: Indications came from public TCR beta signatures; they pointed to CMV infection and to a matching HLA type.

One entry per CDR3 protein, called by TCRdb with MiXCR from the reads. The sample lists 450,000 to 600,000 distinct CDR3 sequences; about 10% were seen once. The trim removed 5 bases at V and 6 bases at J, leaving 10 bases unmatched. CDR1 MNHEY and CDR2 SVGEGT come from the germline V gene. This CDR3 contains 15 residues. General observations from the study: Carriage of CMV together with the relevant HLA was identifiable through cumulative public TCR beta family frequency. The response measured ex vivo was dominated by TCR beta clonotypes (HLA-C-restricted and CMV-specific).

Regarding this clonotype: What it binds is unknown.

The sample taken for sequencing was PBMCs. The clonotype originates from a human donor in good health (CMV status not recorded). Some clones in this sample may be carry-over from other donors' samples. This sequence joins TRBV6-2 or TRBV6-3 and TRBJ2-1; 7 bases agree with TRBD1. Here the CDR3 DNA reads TGTGCCAGCAGTACACAGGGGTTTGTGTCCAATGAGCAGTTCTTC. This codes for CASSTQGFVSNEQFF.